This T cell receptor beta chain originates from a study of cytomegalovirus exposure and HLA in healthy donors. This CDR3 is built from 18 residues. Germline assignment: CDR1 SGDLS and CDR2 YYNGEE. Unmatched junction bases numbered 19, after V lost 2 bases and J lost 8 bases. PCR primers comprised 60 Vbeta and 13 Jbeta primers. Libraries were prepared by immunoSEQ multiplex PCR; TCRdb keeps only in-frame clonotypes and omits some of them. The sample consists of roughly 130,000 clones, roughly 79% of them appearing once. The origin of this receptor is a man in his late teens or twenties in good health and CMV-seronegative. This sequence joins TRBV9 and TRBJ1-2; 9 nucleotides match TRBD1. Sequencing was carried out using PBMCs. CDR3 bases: TGTGCCAGCAGCGTTACCCTCGGGGGACAGGGTCCGTCTGGAGGCTACACCTTC. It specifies CASSVTLGGQGPSGGYTF. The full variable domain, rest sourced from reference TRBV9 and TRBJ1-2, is DSGVTQTPKHLITATGQRVTLRCSPRSGDLSVYWYQQSLDQGLQFLIQYYNGEERAKGNILERFSAQQFPDLHSELNLSSLELGDSALYFCASSVTLGGQGPSGGYTFGSGTRLTVV.